This T cell receptor (beta chain) stems from a study of blood T cells in healthy people across ages. General study results and limits: No conclusive comparison of naive versus antigen-experienced cells was possible with unsorted PBMCs.

Germline values: CDR1 KGHDR, CDR2 SFDVKD. The CDR3 has 15 residues. The V segment lost 3 bases and the J segment 4 bases; nucleotides outside the gene matches: 4. Primers used in a second PCR of roughly 7 to 11 cycles were a sample-barcoded 5' primer and a J-beta primer mix. TCRdb re-analysed the 5' RACE reads in MiXCR, keeping a single row per CDR3 protein. This table has about 2 million distinct CDR3 sequences, roughly 49% appearing once. This clonotype was recorded only once. Antigen: not known. The specimen sequenced was blood. The chain carries TRBV24-1 and TRBJ1-4, with TRBD1 matching over 7 bases. This receptor was identified in a woman aged 40 to 50 in good health. The CDR3 region is CATSDAGTDNEKLFF. The CDR3 DNA reads as TGTGCCACCAGTGATGCCGGGACAGATAATGAAAAACTGTTTTTT.